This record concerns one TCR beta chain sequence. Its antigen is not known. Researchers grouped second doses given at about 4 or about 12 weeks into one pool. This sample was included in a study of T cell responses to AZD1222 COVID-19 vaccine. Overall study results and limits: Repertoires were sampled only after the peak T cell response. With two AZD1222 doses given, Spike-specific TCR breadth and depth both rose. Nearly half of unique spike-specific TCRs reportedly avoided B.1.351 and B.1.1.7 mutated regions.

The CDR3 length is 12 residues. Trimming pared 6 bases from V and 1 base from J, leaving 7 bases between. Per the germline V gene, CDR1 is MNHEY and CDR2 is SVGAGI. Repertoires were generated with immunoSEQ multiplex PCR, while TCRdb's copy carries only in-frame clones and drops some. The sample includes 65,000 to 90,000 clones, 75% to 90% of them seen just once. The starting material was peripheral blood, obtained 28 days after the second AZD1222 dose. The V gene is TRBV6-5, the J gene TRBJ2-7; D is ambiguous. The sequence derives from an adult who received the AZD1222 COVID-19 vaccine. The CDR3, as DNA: TGTGCCAGCAGCGATGGTTCCTACGAGCAGTACTTC. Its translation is CASSDGSYEQYF.